What follows are 3 T cell receptor beta chains derived from one specimen sequenced in a study of T-cell memory formation after mild COVID-19. Using its own MiXCR run on the 5' RACE reads, TCRdb lists one record per CDR3 protein. The data contain 300,000 to 400,000 distinct CDR3 sequences, around a sixth of them singletons. The sample was PBMCs or a T cell subset sorted from them (not recorded which). These receptors came from a young man who had mild COVID-19 (a few samples of this study predate the infection). Cell type and time point are not known.

This clonotype was recorded many times. The chain uses TRBV2 and TRBJ2-1, with 7 bases that match TRBD1. The V gene end was trimmed by 5 bases and the J gene end by 12 bases; junction bases not matched to a gene: 4. The germline V gene has CDR1 SNHLY and CDR2 FYNNEI. The CDR3 is 11 residues long. CDR3 sequence reads: CASSQGERQFF. CDR3 coding DNA: TGTGCCAGCAGTCAGGGGGAGCGGCAGTTCTTC.

V is TRBV6-6 and J is TRBJ2-3; unclear D gene. The germline V and J ends were trimmed by 6 bases and 2 bases, with 3 bases remaining between them. The length of the CDR3 is 11 residues. The germline CDR1 and CDR2 sequences are MNHNY and SVGAGI (reference sequence). CDR3 sequence reads: CASRTTDTQYF. The CDR3 bases are TGTGCCAGCAGGACCACAGATACGCAGTATTTT.

The sample holds a few counts of this clonotype. The chain recombines TRBV15 with TRBJ2-3; 9 bases line up with TRBD2. The CDR3 extends over 12 amino acids. Germline V CDR1 and CDR2: LNHNV, YYDKDF (reference sequence). Trimming removed 11 bases from V and 6 bases from J; junction bases left unmatched: 6. The CDR3, as DNA: TGTGCCGTTAGCGGGGGCCAGGATACGCAGTATTTT. Translation: CAVSGGQDTQYF.